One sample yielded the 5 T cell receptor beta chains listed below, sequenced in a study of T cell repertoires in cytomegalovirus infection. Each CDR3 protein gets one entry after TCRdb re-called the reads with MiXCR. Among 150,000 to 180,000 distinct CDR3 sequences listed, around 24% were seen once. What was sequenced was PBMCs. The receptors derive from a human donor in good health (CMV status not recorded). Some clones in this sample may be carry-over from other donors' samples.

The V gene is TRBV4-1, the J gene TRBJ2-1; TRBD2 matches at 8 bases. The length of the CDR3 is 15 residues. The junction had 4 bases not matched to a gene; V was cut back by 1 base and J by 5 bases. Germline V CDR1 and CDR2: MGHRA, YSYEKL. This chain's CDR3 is CASSQAGGGHNEQFF. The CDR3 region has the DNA TGCGCCAGCAGCCAAGCGGGGGGGGGGCACAATGAGCAGTTCTTC.

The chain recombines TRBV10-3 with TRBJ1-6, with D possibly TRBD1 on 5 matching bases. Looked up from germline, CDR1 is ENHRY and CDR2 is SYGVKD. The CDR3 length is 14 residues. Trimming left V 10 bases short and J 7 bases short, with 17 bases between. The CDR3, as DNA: TGTGCCACCCTTACGGGACCGAAAAATTCACCCCTCCACTTT. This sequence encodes CATLTGPKNSPLHF.

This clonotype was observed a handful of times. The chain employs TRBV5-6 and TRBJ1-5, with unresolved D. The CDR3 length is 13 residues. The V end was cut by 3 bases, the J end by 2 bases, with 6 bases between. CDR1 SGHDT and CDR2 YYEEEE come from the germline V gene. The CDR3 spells CASSSAGNQPQHF. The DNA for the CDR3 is TGTGCCAGCAGCTCAGCAGGCAATCAGCCCCAGCATTTT.

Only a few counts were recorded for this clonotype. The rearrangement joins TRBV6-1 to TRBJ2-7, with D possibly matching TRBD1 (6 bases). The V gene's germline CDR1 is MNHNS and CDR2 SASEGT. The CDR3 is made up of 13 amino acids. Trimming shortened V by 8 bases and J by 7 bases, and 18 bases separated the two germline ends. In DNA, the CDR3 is TGTGCCAGCCGTCAGATGGGGGCGCAGGAGCAGTACTTC. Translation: CASRQMGAQEQYF.

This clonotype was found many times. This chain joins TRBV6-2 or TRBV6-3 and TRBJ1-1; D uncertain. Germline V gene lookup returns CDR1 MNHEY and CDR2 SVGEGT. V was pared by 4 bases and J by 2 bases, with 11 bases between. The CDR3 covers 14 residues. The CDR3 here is CASSFGTANTEAFF. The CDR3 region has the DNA TGTGCCAGCAGTTTTGGAACGGCCAACACTGAAGCTTTCTTT.